This T cell receptor beta chain came from a study of blood T cells in healthy people across ages. For the second PCR, which ran for about 6 to 12 cycles, a sample-barcoded 5' primer and a J-beta primer mix were used. TCRdb re-called the 5' RACE reads with MiXCR, one entry per CDR3 protein. The sample shows some 640,000 distinct CDR3 sequences, about 30% of them seen only once. Whole-study results and caveats: What prevented conclusive comparison of naive and antigen-experienced cells was that PBMCs were unsorted. Unknown CMV status may confound age-related changes in expanded clones. The fall in TCR beta diversity per million T cells was roughly linear with age. Naive CD4+ cell counts and diversity both ran higher in long-lived than in aged donors.

CDR1 and CDR2 (germline): KGHDR, SFDVKD. V was cut by 9 bases and J by 14 bases, with 11 bases left in between. CDR3 length: 9 residues. Worth noting for this clonotype: What it binds is unknown.

The chain links TRBV24-1 to TRBJ2-3; no reliable D call. Sequenced input: blood. This TCR derives from a woman aged 80 or over in good health. The chain's CDR3 is CATRPPGYF. DNA for the CDR3: TGTGCCACCCGACCTCCGGGGTATTTT.